This T cell receptor (beta chain) was captured by sequencing in a study of blood T cell repertoires in COVID-19. Assay used: immunoSEQ multiplex PCR; TCRdb lists only in-frame clones, some missing. The sample shows approximately 250,000 clones, approximately 80% of them seen only once. Germline loops: CDR1 SGDLS, CDR2 YYNGEE. After removal of 4 bases from V and 4 bases from J, the junction contained 9 bases not matched to a gene. CDR3 length: 17 amino acids. This chain connects TRBV9 to TRBJ2-1; 12 nucleotides align to TRBD2. The receptor comes from a human donor in a cohort sampled during active COVID-19. The material sequenced was peripheral blood. The CDR3 nucleotides are TGTGCCAGCAGCCTACGGACTAGCGGGGCCCTATACAATGAGCAGTTCTTC. It yields the protein CASSLRTSGALYNEQFF.